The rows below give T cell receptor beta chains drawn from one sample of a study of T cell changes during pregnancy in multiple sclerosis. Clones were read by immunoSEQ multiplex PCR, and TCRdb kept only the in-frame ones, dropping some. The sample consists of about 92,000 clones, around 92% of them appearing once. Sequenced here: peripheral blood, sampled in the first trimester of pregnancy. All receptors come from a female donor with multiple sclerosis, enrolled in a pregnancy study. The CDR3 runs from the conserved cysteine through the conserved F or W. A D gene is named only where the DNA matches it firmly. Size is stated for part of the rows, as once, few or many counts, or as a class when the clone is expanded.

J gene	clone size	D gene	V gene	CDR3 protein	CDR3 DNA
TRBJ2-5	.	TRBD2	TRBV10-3	CAISDGRRETQYF	TGTGCCATCAGTGACGGGAGGCGGGAGACCCAGTACTTC
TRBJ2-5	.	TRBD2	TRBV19	CARRLAAKYQETQYF	TGTGCCAGGAGACTAGCGGCTAAGTACCAAGAGACCCAGTACTTC
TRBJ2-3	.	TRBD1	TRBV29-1	CSVGGLQGARTDTQYF	TGCAGCGTTGGAGGTCTGCAGGGGGCAAGAACAGATACGCAGTATTTT
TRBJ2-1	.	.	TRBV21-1	CASSKLSRVSSYNEQFF	TGTGCCAGCAGCAAATTGTCACGTGTCAGCTCCTACAATGAGCAGTTCTTC
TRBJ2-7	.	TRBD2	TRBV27	CASSLKGLSDYEQYF	TGTGCCAGCAGTTTAAAGGGACTATCAGACTACGAGCAGTACTTC
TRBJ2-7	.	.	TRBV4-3	CASSQDLDREAPYEQYF	TGCGCCAGCAGCCAAGATCTTGACAGGGAGGCCCCCTACGAGCAGTACTTC
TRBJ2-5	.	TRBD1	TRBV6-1	CASSAGTGTKETQYF	TGTGCCAGCAGTGCTGGGACAGGGACAAAAGAGACCCAGTACTTC
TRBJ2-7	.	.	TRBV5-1	CASSLVTGLDEQYF	TGCGCCAGCAGCTTGGTAACAGGGTTGGACGAGCAGTACTTC
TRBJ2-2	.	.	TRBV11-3	CASSTSESNTGELFF	TGTGCCAGCAGCACTTCGGAGTCGAACACCGGGGAGCTGTTTTTT
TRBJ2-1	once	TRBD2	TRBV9	CASSVELAGGNEQFF	TGTGCCAGCAGCGTAGAACTAGCGGGTGGCAATGAGCAGTTCTTC
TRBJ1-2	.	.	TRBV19	CASSNPGESYGYTF	TGTGCCAGTAGTAACCCTGGGGAGTCCTATGGCTACACCTTC